This T cell receptor beta chain was found in a study of T cells in Graves' hyperthyroidism and ophthalmopathy. Findings of the study overall: Most expanded thyroid clonotypes above 0.001 also appeared in blood.

This clonotype occurred a few times. The antigen is undetermined. Researchers took RNA transcripts and amplified the TCR beta CDR3 regions from them. HTBI primers were employed in a first-round RT-PCR of the TCR CDR3. MiXCR, applied by TCRdb to the multiplex PCR reads, yields one record per CDR3 protein. The sample includes about 360,000 distinct CDR3 sequences, around a quarter of them seen just once. With V trimmed by 2 bases and J by 1 base, 1 base remained unmatched. This CDR3 is built from 15 residues. Germline CDR1 and CDR2: DFQATT and SNEGSKA (reference sequence). This clonotype was sampled from a man between 50 and 59 years old with Graves' hyperthyroidism. The V call is TRBV20-1, the J call TRBJ2-1; TRBD2 matches at 11 bases. Sequenced material: blood. CDR3 sequence reads: CSARSSGRSYNEQFF. The CDR3 coding sequence is TGCAGTGCTAGATCTAGCGGGAGGTCCTACAATGAGCAGTTCTTC.